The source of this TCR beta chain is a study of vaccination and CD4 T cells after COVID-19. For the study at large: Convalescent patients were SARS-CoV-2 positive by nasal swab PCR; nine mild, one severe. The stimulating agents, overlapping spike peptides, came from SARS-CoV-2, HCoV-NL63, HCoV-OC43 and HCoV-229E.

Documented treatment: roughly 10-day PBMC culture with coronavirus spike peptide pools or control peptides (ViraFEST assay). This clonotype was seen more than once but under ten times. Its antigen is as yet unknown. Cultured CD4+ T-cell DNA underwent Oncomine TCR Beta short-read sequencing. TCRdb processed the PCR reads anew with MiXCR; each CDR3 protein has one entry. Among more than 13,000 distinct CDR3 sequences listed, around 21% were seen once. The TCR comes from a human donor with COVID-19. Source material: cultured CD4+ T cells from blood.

The CDR3 nucleotides read TGTGCCAGCAGTGGCGGTCGGGGGGACACTGAAGCTTTCTTT. It translates to CASSGGRGDTEAFF. J is TRBJ1-1 and V is TRBV6-4; perhaps TRBD1 as D (5 bases). Germline values: CDR1 MRHNA, CDR2 SNTAGT. Trimming removed 4 bases at V and 3 bases at J, with 12 bases between. The CDR3 covers 14 residues.